This entry describes one TCR beta chain. The data are from a study of blood T cell repertoires in COVID-19. Looking at the study overall: Researchers got acute and convalescent COVID-19 samples from the United States, Italy and Spain. PBMCs, B-cell-depleted T cells, or T cells provided the cDNA or gDNA that made up the material.

V dropped 6 bases and J dropped 9 bases, with 15 bases sitting between them. The CDR3 consists of 13 residues. Germline loops: CDR1 MNHEY, CDR2 SMNVEV (reference sequence). Authors' methods: How many nucleated cells were present was estimated from reference gene primer amplification. TCRdb's table, derived via immunoSEQ multiplex PCR, lists solely in-frame clones and lacks some. The DNA gave D and trimming, while V, J and clone size come from that table. This table holds roughly 140,000 clones, roughly 85% found once. The TCR originated in a man in his sixties or seventies with acute or convalescent COVID-19. The sequenced sample consisted of peripheral blood. The chain has TRBV27 and TRBJ1-5; D may be TRBD1 (5 bases). Here the CDR3 DNA reads TGTGCCAGCAGGAGTCAGGGATCGATGCCCCAGCATTTT. Encoded protein: CASRSQGSMPQHF.